This section outlines one T cell receptor beta chain sequence together with its context. Time point denoted: baseline, week 1 (first vaccination visit). Treatment specified: pre-vaccination baseline after standard-of-care therapy. Donor diagnoses consisted of new WHO grade 3 or 4 IDH1-mutant, ATRX-lost astrocytomas. These data come from a study of a mutant IDH1 vaccine in newly diagnosed glioma. On the study more broadly: An approximately 62% male, 37.5% female split and a mean age of 40.4 years characterized treated patients. Patients arrived already treated with radiotherapy, temozolomide, or both, most having had both.

V was shortened by 5 bases and J by 5 bases, with 7 bases between the two germline ends. The CDR3 is made up of 13 amino acids. CDR1 and CDR2 from the germline V gene are SGHTA and FQGNSA. TCRdb's copy holds only in-frame clones and misses some; the assay was immunoSEQ multiplex PCR. The table records around 99,000 clones, over 75% of them present only once. The chain couples TRBV7-2 to TRBJ1-6; no clear D. This material consisted of PBMCs, taken from a glioma patient treated with radiotherapy, temozolomide or both. The receptor's source is a man aged 35-49 years with glioma. The CDR3 is CASSLNHNSPLHF. CDR3 DNA sequence: TGTGCCAGCAGCCTAAATCATAATTCACCCCTCCACTTT.